This passage covers 32 T cell receptor beta chains from one sample sequenced in a study of early T cells in non-severe SARS-CoV-2 infection. Via MiXCR, TCRdb re-called the 5' RACE reads, giving one row per CDR3 protein. The table lists approximately 60,000 distinct CDR3 sequences, around 13% of them singletons. Sequencing was carried out using whole blood. These receptors originate from an adult who was a healthcare worker with PCR-confirmed SARS-CoV-2 infection or an uninfected control (not recorded which).

This chain uses TRBV12-3 or TRBV12-4 with TRBJ1-2, with 7 bases lining up with TRBD1. CDR3 length: 15 residues. V lost 5 bases and J lost 3; bases outside the gene matches: 9. The CDR3 DNA reads TGTGCCAGCAGTCCCGGGACAGAGGGGGACTATGGCTACACCTTC. Protein: CASSPGTEGDYGYTF.

This clonotype was observed a handful of times. The chain carries TRBV20-1 and TRBJ2-5, with D maybe TRBD2 (6 bases). The CDR3 totals 12 residues. Trimming stripped 6 bases from V and 5 bases from J, with 13 bases between. From germline, CDR1 is DFQATT and CDR2 SNEGSKA (reference sequence). DNA for the CDR3: TGCAGTGCGCCGCGGGGCGGGGAGACCCAGTACTTC. Its protein product is CSAPRGGETQYF.

The gene calls are TRBV7-3 and TRBJ2-3; no firm D call. The V gene lost 4 bases and the J gene lost 0 bases, with 8 bases spanning the gap. This CDR3 contains 14 residues. From germline, CDR1 is SGHTA and CDR2 FQGTGA. The CDR3 loop is CASSSLPSTDTQYF. The CDR3 DNA reads as TGTGCCAGCAGCTCTCTCCCGAGCACAGATACGCAGTATTTT.

This clonotype was detected ten times or more. The chain is built from TRBV4-3 and TRBJ2-7; D gene uncertain. CDR3 length: 10 amino acids. Germline CDR1 is LGHNA and CDR2 is YSLEER. V dropped 5 bases and J dropped 5 bases, with 4 bases sitting between them. The CDR3 sequence is CASSWNEQYF. Written as DNA, the CDR3 is TGCGCCAGCAGCTGGAACGAGCAGTACTTC.

J is TRBJ2-4 and V is TRBV6-1, with TRBD2 matching over 7 bases. The V gene end was trimmed by 5 bases and the J gene end by 6 bases; junction bases not matched to a gene: 22. Germline CDR1 reads MNHNS; CDR2 reads SASEGT. CDR3 size: 19 residues. The CDR3 loop reads CASSLRSPRITGGGNIQYF. The CDR3 DNA is TGTGCCAGCAGTTTACGGTCCCCAAGGATTACGGGGGGAGGAAACATTCAGTACTTC.

This clonotype showed up just a few times. The V gene is TRBV3-1, the J gene TRBJ2-3; weak D call: TRBD1 (6 bases). The germline CDR1 and CDR2 sequences are LGHDT and YNNKEL (reference sequence). V was shortened by 4 bases and J by 7 bases, with 21 bases between the two germline ends. The CDR3 contains 16 residues. The CDR3 DNA follows: TGTGCCAGCAGCCGAACCCCTGGGACATCTGGAAATACGCAGTATTTT. Its translation is CASSRTPGTSGNTQYF.

In its sample, this clonotype was seen a few times. The genes are TRBV7-9 and TRBJ1-1; TRBD1 agrees at 8 bases. V gave up 1 base and J gave up 11 bases; unmatched junction bases: 6. The CDR3 runs 13 residues. Germline loops: CDR1 SEHNR, CDR2 FQNEAQ (reference sequence). The CDR3, as DNA: TGTGCCAGCAGCTTAGAGAGGGACAGGCGGGCTTTCTTT. Translating it yields CASSLERDRRAFF.

This clonotype was counted between two and nine times. The chain joins TRBV28 to TRBJ1-2; 8 nucleotides line up with TRBD1. Germline CDR1 is MDHEN and CDR2 is SYDVKM. The V segment lost 6 bases and the J segment 3 bases; nucleotides outside the gene matches: 6. This CDR3 contains 14 residues. The chain's CDR3 is CASSYDRGHYGYTF. The CDR3 nucleotides are TGTGCCAGCAGCTACGACAGGGGCCACTATGGCTACACCTTC.

This chain joins TRBV20-1 and TRBJ2-5; D unresolved. The length of the CDR3 is 12 residues. Trimming removed 3 bases at V and 5 bases at J, with 10 bases between. Germline CDR1 DFQATT, CDR2 SNEGSKA (reference sequence). In DNA form, the CDR3 reads TGCAGTGCTAGCCTGCCCGGGGAGACCCAGTACTTC. This sequence encodes CSASLPGETQYF.

Ten or more counts support this clonotype. This chain joins TRBV19 and TRBJ2-7; a weak D match, TRBD1 (6 bases). V lost 6 bases and J 2 bases, leaving 14 bases between the germline ends. Per germline, CDR1 LNHDA and CDR2 SQIVND (reference sequence). The CDR3 extends over 14 amino acids. In nucleotides, the CDR3 is TGTGCCAGTAGCGACAGGACAGTCCCCTACGAGCAGTACTTC. Encoded protein: CASSDRTVPYEQYF.

V usage is TRBV28 and J usage is TRBJ1-2; D perhaps matches TRBD1 (5 bases). The ends were cut back, 7 bases at V and 13 bases at J, with 25 bases in the middle. The CDR3 totals 14 residues. CDR1 is MDHEN and CDR2 is SYDVKM in the germline V gene. This chain's CDR3 is CASTDRGPQKASTF. The CDR3 coding sequence is TGTGCCAGCACCGATAGGGGACCGCAGAAAGCAAGCACCTTC.

This clonotype was picked up a small number of times. The V call is TRBV7-6, the J call TRBJ2-3; TRBD1 matches 9 bases. Trimming removed 5 bases from V and 2 bases from J; junction bases left unmatched: 11. Germline V gene lookup returns CDR1 SGHVS and CDR2 FNYEAQ. This CDR3 comprises 17 residues. For the CDR3, the DNA is TGTGCCAGCAGCCAACCACTGGGGACAGGGACCACAGATACGCAGTATTTT. It encodes CASSQPLGTGTTDTQYF.

The V gene is TRBV5-1, the J gene TRBJ2-7, with D maybe TRBD2 (6 bases). This CDR3 region has 17 residues. V dropped 1 base and J dropped 0 bases, with 17 bases sitting between them. Germline CDR1 is SGHRS and CDR2 is YFSETQ. The CDR3 nucleotides are TGCGCCAGCAGCTTGAGCGGGTCAGGAGGCGCCTCCTACGAGCAGTACTTC. Amino acids: CASSLSGSGGASYEQYF.

Many counts were recorded for this clonotype. The chain uses TRBV18 and TRBJ2-6; D may be TRBD2 (5 bases). This CDR3 spans 16 amino acids. The ends were cut back, 6 bases at V and 0 bases at J, with 12 bases in the middle. The germline CDR1 and CDR2 sequences are KGHSH and LQKENI. CDR3 sequence: CASSPGLLSGANVLTF. As DNA, the CDR3 is TGTGCCAGCTCGCCCGGACTCCTCTCTGGGGCCAACGTCCTGACTTTC.

The J gene is TRBJ1-6, the V gene TRBV11-2; 8 nucleotides line up with TRBD1. Trimming removed 5 bases from V and 7 bases from J; junction bases left unmatched: 10. Germline CDR1 SGHAT, CDR2 FQNNGV. This CDR3 region has 16 residues. The CDR3 bases are TGTGCCAGCAGCGAATATCGGACAGGGCCCAATTCACCCCTCCACTTT. It is translated as CASSEYRTGPNSPLHF.

The V gene is TRBV11-2, the J gene TRBJ2-1; D is undetermined. Trimming left V 5 bases short and J 6 bases short, with 14 bases between. Germline loops: CDR1 SGHAT, CDR2 FQNNGV. CDR3 size: 14 residues. CDR3 DNA: TGTGCCAGCAGCCTCGGGCTCCCTTTCAATGAGCAGTTCTTC. It codes for CASSLGLPFNEQFF. The variable domain in full, with the rest retrieved from reference TRBV11-2 and TRBJ2-1, is EAGVAQSPRYKIIEKRQSVAFWCNPISGHATLYWYQQILGQGPKLLIQFQNNGVVDDSQLPKDRFSAERLKGVDSTLKIQPAKLEDSAVYLCASSLGLPFNEQFFGPGTRLTVL.

This clonotype was observed a few times. The rearrangement links TRBV20-1 to TRBJ2-1, with 8 positions matching TRBD2. CDR1 and CDR2 (germline): DFQATT, SNEGSKA (reference sequence). This CDR3 has 15 residues. V dropped 4 bases and J dropped 2; count of bases not matched to a gene: 7. In DNA form, the CDR3 reads TGCAGTGCTACCAGAGCGGGGGACACCTACAATGAGCAGTTCTTC. Protein: CSATRAGDTYNEQFF.

This clonotype was detected a few times. The chain joins TRBV7-2 to TRBJ1-1, with D unclear. The germline gives CDR1 SGHTA, CDR2 FQGNSA. Trimming left V 2 bases short and J 1 base short, with 11 bases between. The CDR3 length is 15 residues. The CDR3 loop reads CASSLINFSNTEAFF. CDR3 nucleotides: TGTGCCAGCAGCTTAATTAATTTTTCGAACACTGAAGCTTTCTTT.

Many counts were recorded for this clonotype. The chain is built from TRBV11-2 and TRBJ1-1, with D unresolved. Germline loops: CDR1 SGHAT, CDR2 FQNNGV. Trimming shortened V by 3 bases and J by 3 bases, and 11 bases separated the two germline ends. The CDR3 loop spans 14 amino acids. The CDR3 spells CASSLTGSDTEAFF. CDR3 DNA sequence: TGTGCCAGCAGCTTGACCGGGTCCGACACTGAAGCTTTCTTT.

This clonotype has just one count. V is TRBV27 and J is TRBJ2-3; 7 bases line up with TRBD2. J was trimmed by 2 bases and V by 6 bases; bases with no gene match: 5. The CDR3 is 14 residues long. Germline CDR1 is MNHEY and CDR2 is SMNVEV (reference sequence). The CDR3 loop reads CASRGAGTTDTQYF. The CDR3 nucleotides read TGTGCCAGCAGAGGAGCGGGGACCACAGATACGCAGTATTTT.

The chain carries TRBV4-1 and TRBJ2-1, with 8 bases matching TRBD2. Germline V gene lookup returns CDR1 MGHRA and CDR2 YSYEKL. Germline trimming cut 4 bases from V and 0 bases from J; bases unmatched to any gene: 5. The CDR3 spans 16 residues. The CDR3, as DNA: TGCGCCAGCAGCCCGATAGCGGGGCGCTCCTACAATGAGCAGTTCTTC. Translating gives CASSPIAGRSYNEQFF.

About this clonotype: With a much larger clone just one base away, this may be a read error. This chain links TRBV18 with TRBJ1-2, with TRBD1 matching 7 bases. Germline V gives CDR1 KGHSH, CDR2 LQKENI. This CDR3 spans 15 amino acids. This CDR3 reads CVSSPPGTEFYGYTF. The CDR3, as DNA: TGTGTCAGCTCACCTCCCGGGACAGAGTTTTATGGCTACACCTTC.

This clonotype was seen a handful of times. This sequence joins TRBV19 and TRBJ2-2, with unresolved D. This CDR3 region has 15 residues. CDR1 is LNHDA and CDR2 is SQIVND in the germline V gene (reference sequence). The V gene lost 9 bases and the J gene lost 7 bases, with 21 bases spanning the gap. The CDR3 reads CASEPLGRSVGELFF. CDR3 nucleotides: TGTGCCAGCGAACCGCTCGGACGGAGCGTCGGGGAGCTGTTTTTT.

This clonotype came up a few times. V is TRBV7-3 and J is TRBJ2-3, with D uncertain. CDR1 is SGHTA, CDR2 FQGTGA, per germline. V was shortened by 2 bases and J by 1 base, with 4 bases between the two germline ends. There are 13 residues in the CDR3. The CDR3 loop reads CASSLSRTDTQYF. The CDR3, as DNA: TGTGCCAGCAGCTTATCCCGCACAGATACGCAGTATTTT.

In DNA, the CDR3 is TGTGCCAGCAGCTCCCACGGGACAGTGAACACCGGGGAGCTGTTTTTT. Amino acid sequence: CASSSHGTVNTGELFF. The chain has TRBV7-2 and TRBJ2-2; 7 bases fit TRBD1. The length of the CDR3 is 16 residues. Germline lookup yields CDR1 SGHTA and CDR2 FQGNSA. Trimming cost V 4 bases and J 1 base; bases outside gene matches: 6.

This clonotype was detected ten times or more. V gene TRBV14 combines with J gene TRBJ1-6; D is perhaps TRBD1 (5 bases). The germline CDR1 and CDR2 sequences are SGHDN and FVKESK. Trimming took off 3 bases at V and 13 bases at J, with 16 bases between the two ends. CDR3 length: 14 amino acids. Here the CDR3 reads CASSQDTGVGPLHF. CDR3 bases: TGTGCCAGCAGCCAGGACACCGGGGTGGGTCCCCTCCACTTT.

This sequence joins TRBV4-2 and TRBJ2-7; TRBD2 aligns across 12 bases. This CDR3 spans 16 amino acids. Germline V CDR1 and CDR2: LGHNA, YNFKEQ. Trimming at V came to 0 bases and at J to 3 bases, leaving 3 bases not matched to a gene. CDR3 residues: CASSQDRTSGVYEQYF. The DNA for the CDR3 is TGTGCCAGCAGCCAAGATCGGACTAGCGGGGTCTACGAGCAGTACTTC.

This rearrangement joins TRBV11-2 to TRBJ2-2; D is ambiguous. This CDR3 contains 15 residues. From germline, CDR1 is SGHAT and CDR2 FQNNGV. V dropped 6 bases and J dropped 4 bases, with 15 bases sitting between them. DNA for the CDR3: TGTGCCAGCAGTTCATTATTAGGAGCCACCGGGGAGCTGTTTTTT. This sequence encodes CASSSLLGATGELFF.

At least ten counts were recorded for this clonotype. The V gene is TRBV10-3, the J gene TRBJ1-2; D is possibly TRBD1 (6 bases). Germline V gene sequence: CDR1 ENHRY, CDR2 SYGVKD. Deletions cut 3 bases from V and 2 bases from J, with 13 bases between. This CDR3 has 15 residues. The CDR3 DNA reads as TGTGCCATCAGTGACATACAGGGTGGAAACTATGGCTACACCTTC. Protein product: CAISDIQGGNYGYTF.

This clonotype has only a few counts. The V gene is TRBV6-5, the J gene TRBJ1-4, with a weak D call TRBD1 (5 bases). V shed 2 bases and J shed 8 bases, with 12 bases lying between them. CDR3 length equals 14 residues. Germline values: CDR1 MNHEY, CDR2 SVGAGI. Here the CDR3 DNA reads TGTGCCAGCAGTTACGGCAGGGTCGGCGAAAAACTGTTTTTT. This encodes CASSYGRVGEKLFF.

The rearrangement joins TRBV6-5 to TRBJ2-7, with 9 bases that match TRBD1. Trimming at V came to 2 bases and at J to 5 bases, leaving 7 bases not matched to a gene. Germline lookup yields CDR1 MNHEY and CDR2 SVGAGI. The CDR3 covers 15 residues. The DNA for the CDR3 is TGTGCCAGCAGTTACCGAGGACAGGGGATCAACGAGCAGTACTTC. Residues: CASSYRGQGINEQYF.

In this sample, this clonotype turned up many times. The rearrangement joins TRBV20-1 to TRBJ1-2; a possible D gene is TRBD1 (5 bases). This CDR3 region has 13 residues. Germline V lookup: CDR1 DFQATT, CDR2 SNEGSKA (reference sequence). V dropped 0 bases and J dropped 3 bases, with 8 bases sitting between them. CDR3 protein: CSAREGTDYGYTF. The CDR3 bases are TGCAGTGCTAGAGAAGGGACCGACTATGGCTACACCTTC.